Below, 21 T cell receptor beta chains from the same sample are listed, as sequenced in a study of CD8+ T cells in alopecia areata. RNA extraction and reverse transcription yielded cDNA as sequencing template. Clones were sequenced by immunoSEQ multiplex PCR, and TCRdb holds only the in-frame ones, with some missing. Of about 200,000 clones in the sample, over 45% were seen once. Treatment defined: oral pan-JAK inhibitor, 5-10 mg twice daily. The sequenced sample was CD4+ T cells sorted from blood, obtained at week 24, from a patient treated with tofacitinib. The receptors were gathered from a human donor with alopecia areata.

The V call is TRBV4-1, the J call TRBJ1-2; D may be TRBD1 (5 bases). Germline assignment: CDR1 MGHRA and CDR2 YSYEKL. V was clipped by 1 base and J by 0 bases, with 12 bases between them. The CDR3 has 16 amino acids. The CDR3 DNA reads as TGCGCCAGCAGCCAAGTGCGGGACCCAGCTAACTATGGCTACACCTTC. Translating gives CASSQVRDPANYGYTF.

The chain uses TRBV6-7 and TRBJ2-3; D is perhaps TRBD1 or TRBD2 (5 bases each). TRBV6-7 counts as an open reading frame of uncertain function. Trimming took 10 bases from V and 2 from J, leaving 16 bases between them. The CDR3 loop spans 14 amino acids. The CDR3 spells CAIWDPNFTDTQYF. CDR3 DNA: TGTGCCATATGGGACCCGAACTTCACAGATACGCAGTATTTT.

The chain employs TRBV10-3 and TRBJ2-2, with D maybe TRBD2 (5 bases). The CDR3 totals 13 residues. Germline V gene sequence: CDR1 ENHRY, CDR2 SYGVKD. V lost 6 bases and J 2 bases, leaving 7 bases between the germline ends. The DNA for the CDR3 is TGTGCCATCAGGAGGGAAAACACCGGGGAGCTGTTTTTT. As protein: CAIRRENTGELFF.

The chain links TRBV15 to TRBJ2-5; perhaps D is TRBD1 or TRBD2 (5 bases each). CDR1 and CDR2 from the germline V gene are LNHNV and YYDKDF (reference sequence). The CDR3 has 16 amino acids. Trimming stripped 0 bases from V and 3 bases from J, with 14 bases between. The DNA of the CDR3 is TGTGCCACCAGCAGAGACGTGAGAGGGGTGGAAGAGACCCAGTACTTC. It is translated as CATSRDVRGVEETQYF.

This chain joins TRBV7-2 and TRBJ2-2; D unclear. This CDR3 has 14 residues. V lost 4 bases, J lost 5 bases, and 11 bases lay in between. CDR1 is SGHTA, CDR2 FQGNSA, per germline. CDR3 loop: CASSSFFGTGELFF. DNA of the CDR3: TGTGCCAGCAGCTCATTTTTTGGAACCGGGGAGCTGTTTTTT.

The rearrangement links TRBV28 to TRBJ1-1; no definite D call. Looked up from germline, CDR1 is MDHEN and CDR2 is SYDVKM. The V end lost 7 bases, the J end lost 3 bases, and 12 bases lay between the germline ends. There are 13 residues in the CDR3. The CDR3 here is CASTPPPYTEAFF. The DNA of the CDR3 is TGTGCCAGCACCCCACCTCCCTACACTGAAGCTTTCTTT.

The chain couples TRBV29-1 to TRBJ1-1; 8 positions match TRBD1. V shed 4 bases, J shed 3 bases, and the junction held 7 bases outside the gene matches. This CDR3 has 14 amino acids. Germline CDR1 SQVTM, CDR2 ANQGSEA. The CDR3 region is CSVGNQGAYTEAFF. CDR3 nucleotides: TGCAGCGTTGGTAATCAGGGGGCGTACACTGAAGCTTTCTTT.

This chain links TRBV4-1 with TRBJ1-2; D gene unclear. The CDR3 has 16 amino acids. The ends were cut back, 1 base at V and 8 bases at J, with 20 bases in the middle. Looked up from germline, CDR1 is MGHRA and CDR2 is YSYEKL. The CDR3: CASSQGRATTLEGYTF. The CDR3 nucleotides are TGCGCCAGCAGCCAAGGGCGCGCCACCACCTTAGAGGGCTACACCTTC.

The V and J genes are TRBV5-4 and TRBJ2-1, with TRBD2 matching over 7 bases. CDR3 size: 13 residues. Per germline, CDR1 SGHNT and CDR2 YYREEE (reference sequence). J lost 8 bases, V lost 2 bases, and 4 bases had no gene match. The CDR3 sequence: CASSFQRDDEQFF. The CDR3 nucleotides read TGTGCCAGCAGCTTCCAGCGGGACGATGAGCAGTTCTTC.

This clone was counted only a few times. The chain couples TRBV29-1 to TRBJ2-1; D not resolved. In germline, CDR1 is SQVTM, CDR2 ANQGSEA. This CDR3 is built from 14 residues. Trimming shortened V by 3 bases and J by 0 bases, and 9 bases separated the two germline ends. CDR3 nucleotides: TGCAGCGTTGAGCGGTCGAGCTCCTACAATGAGCAGTTCTTC. It is translated as CSVERSSSYNEQFF.

The genes are TRBV2 and TRBJ1-5; D is possibly TRBD1 (6 bases). V was cut by 4 bases and J by 3 bases, with 13 bases left in between. CDR3 length equals 15 residues. Germline V gene sequence: CDR1 SNHLY, CDR2 FYNNEI. CDR3: CASSGGQPPNQPQHF. As DNA, the CDR3 is TGTGCCAGCAGTGGAGGACAGCCTCCCAATCAGCCCCAGCATTTT.

The CDR3 nucleotides are TGTGCCAGCAGCGTAATGGAGGGCACAGATACGCAGTATTTT. As protein: CASSVMEGTDTQYF. The chain combines TRBV9 with TRBJ2-3; a possible D gene is TRBD2 (5 bases). From germline, CDR1 is SGDLS and CDR2 YYNGEE. The CDR3 has 14 amino acids. Trimming stripped 1 base from V and 1 base from J, with 7 bases between. Drawing the rest from reference TRBV9 and TRBJ2-3, the complete variable domain is DSGVTQTPKHLITATGQRVTLRCSPRSGDLSVYWYQQSLDQGLQFLIQYYNGEERAKGNILERFSAQQFPDLHSELNLSSLELGDSALYFCASSVMEGTDTQYFGPGTRLTVL.

The V gene is TRBV6-5, the J gene TRBJ1-2; D might be TRBD1 (6 bases). The CDR3 sequence is 13 residues long. Trimming removed 4 bases at V and 7 bases at J, with 13 bases between. Germline V gene data show CDR1 as MNHEY and CDR2 as SVGAGI. The CDR3 nucleotides are TGTGCCAGCAGTTCGGAAGACAGGTCTGGCTACACCTTC. Translating it yields CASSSEDRSGYTF.

The genes are TRBV15 and TRBJ2-7; 8 bases fit TRBD2. CDR1 is LNHNV, CDR2 YYDKDF, per germline (reference sequence). This CDR3 contains 12 residues. V shed 3 bases and J 11 bases; nucleotides not matched to a gene: 6. The CDR3 loop reads CATSSDSGTEYF. The DNA for the CDR3 is TGTGCCACCAGCAGTGATAGCGGGACCGAGTACTTC.

Only a few counts were recorded for this clone. The gene calls are TRBV28 and TRBJ1-5, with 9 positions matching TRBD1. The CDR3 has 15 amino acids. Trimming removed 6 bases from V and 4 bases from J; junction bases left unmatched: 7. CDR1 is MDHEN and CDR2 is SYDVKM in the germline V gene. The CDR3 spells CASRRPTGGNQPQHF. Written as DNA, the CDR3 is TGTGCCAGCAGACGACCGACAGGGGGGAATCAGCCCCAGCATTTT.

CDR3 nucleotide sequence: TGTGCCTGGAGTCGTAGGCGACCAGGGTCCCCCAACACTGAAGCTTTCTTT. Its protein is CAWSRRRPGSPNTEAFF. J is TRBJ1-1 and V is TRBV30; possibly TRBD1 for D (5 bases). The CDR3 is 17 residues long. Germline loops: CDR1 GTSNPN, CDR2 SVGIG (reference sequence). Trimming removed 2 bases from V and 2 bases from J, with 21 bases in between. Based on the CDR3 plus reference TRBV30 and TRBJ1-1, the full variable domain is SQTIHQWPATLVQPVGSPLSLECTVEGTSNPNLYWYRQAAGRGLQLLFYSVGIGQISSEVPQNLSASRPQDRQFILSSKKLLLSDSGFYLCAWSRRRPGSPNTEAFFGQGTRLTVV.

V usage is TRBV30 and J usage is TRBJ2-7, with D unresolved. V gave up 4 bases and J gave up 5 bases, with 9 bases separating them. The CDR3 covers 11 residues. Per germline, CDR1 GTSNPN and CDR2 SVGIG (reference sequence). This CDR3 reads CAWTTTHEQYF. The CDR3, as DNA: TGTGCCTGGACCACCACTCACGAGCAGTACTTC.

The V and J genes are TRBV18 and TRBJ2-5; D possibly corresponds to TRBD1 (6 bases). From germline, CDR1 is KGHSH and CDR2 LQKENI. V was cut by 5 bases and J by 4 bases, with 14 bases left in between. This CDR3 has 14 amino acids. CDR3 coding DNA: TGTGCCAGCTCAAGGACAGCCCGGGGAGAGACCCAGTACTTC. This gives the protein CASSRTARGETQYF.

V usage is TRBV18 and J usage is TRBJ2-7; D is uncertain. Germline-derived CDR1 and CDR2 are KGHSH and LQKENI. CDR3 size: 14 residues. Trimming stripped 2 bases from V and 1 base from J, with 9 bases between. CDR3 coding DNA: TGTGCCAGCTCACCAGGGGATGTGTCCTACGAGCAGTACTTC. Protein: CASSPGDVSYEQYF.

The V call is TRBV11-3, the J call TRBJ2-7, with TRBD1 identical over 7 bases. With V trimmed by 5 bases and J by 4 bases, 8 bases remained unmatched. The CDR3 length is 14 residues. The germline CDR1 and CDR2 sequences are SGHNT and YENEEA. The CDR3 coding sequence is TGTGCCAGCAGCAAAAGCCGGGACAGTTACGAGCAGTACTTC. Its protein product is CASSKSRDSYEQYF.

The chain recombines TRBV2 with TRBJ2-2; D gene unclear. The CDR3 runs 12 residues. V shed 3 bases and J shed 6 bases, with 5 bases lying between them. Germline V lookup: CDR1 SNHLY, CDR2 FYNNEI. The CDR3 nucleotides read TGTGCCAGCAGTGACCTCCCCGGGGAGCTGTTTTTT. Protein sequence: CASSDLPGELFF.